The T cell receptor beta chain described here comes from a study of OX40 agonist ivuxolimab in advanced cancers. The CDR3 sequence is 15 residues long. CDR1 SGHVT and CDR2 SQSDAQ come from the germline V gene. V lost 2 bases to trimming and J lost 0 bases, with 11 bases between them. TCRdb's table, derived via immunoSEQ multiplex PCR, lists solely in-frame clones and lacks some. The sample lists some 100,000 clones; about 80% were seen once. The source of this sequence is an adult with an advanced solid tumor such as melanoma, head and neck, liver or kidney cancer. The chain recombines TRBV7-4 with TRBJ2-7; D may be TRBD1 (6 bases). Sample: CD4+ or CD8+ T cells sorted from blood, taken in a trial of the OX40 agonist ivuxolimab. The CDR3 protein is CASSLWQGSSYEQYF. In DNA, the CDR3 is TGTGCCAGCAGCTTATGGCAGGGGTCCTCCTACGAGCAGTACTTC.